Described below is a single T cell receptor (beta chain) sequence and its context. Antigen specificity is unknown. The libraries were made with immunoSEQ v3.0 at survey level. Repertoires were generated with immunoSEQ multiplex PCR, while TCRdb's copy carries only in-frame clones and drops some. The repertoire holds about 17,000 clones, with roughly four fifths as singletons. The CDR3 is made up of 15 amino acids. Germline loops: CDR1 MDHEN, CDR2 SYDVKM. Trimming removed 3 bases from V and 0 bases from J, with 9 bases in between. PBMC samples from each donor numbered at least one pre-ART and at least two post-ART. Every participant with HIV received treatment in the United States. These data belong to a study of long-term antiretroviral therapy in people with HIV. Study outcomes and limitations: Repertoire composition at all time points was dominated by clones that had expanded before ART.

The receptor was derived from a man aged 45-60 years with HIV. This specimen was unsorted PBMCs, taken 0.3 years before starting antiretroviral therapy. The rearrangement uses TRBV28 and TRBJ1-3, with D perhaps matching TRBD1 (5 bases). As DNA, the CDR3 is TGTGCCAGCAGTTTGAGGACACCCTCTGGAAACACCATATATTTT. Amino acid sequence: CASSLRTPSGNTIYF.